Below are 11 T cell receptor beta chains sequenced from a single sample in a study of T-cell reconstitution after alpha-beta-depleted transplantation in children. Preparation of the TCRbeta library used unique molecular identifiers. In TCRdb, the PCR reads were re-called with MiXCR into one record per CDR3 protein. The sample lists approximately 15,000 distinct CDR3 sequences, about 5% occurring once. The sequencing used PBMCs, collected before TCRalphabeta/CD19-depleted stem cell transplant. All receptors derive from a boy between 10 and 17 years old with acute lymphoblastic leukemia, due to receive a stem cell transplant.

This clonotype is labeled medium-sized. This chain joins TRBV20-1 and TRBJ1-5; D possibly corresponds to TRBD1 (5 bases). V was shortened by 5 bases and J by 2 bases, with 16 bases between the two germline ends. The CDR3 has 15 amino acids. Germline CDR1 is DFQATT and CDR2 is SNEGSKA (reference sequence). The CDR3 is CSAYQGYGGNQPQHF. The CDR3 DNA reads TGCAGTGCTTACCAGGGATACGGGGGCAATCAGCCCCAGCATTTT.

By sample share, this clonotype is medium-sized (0.01 to 0.1%). The chain is built from TRBV7-2 and TRBJ2-7; D is ambiguous. The V end was cut by 2 bases, the J end by 0 bases, with 5 bases between. The CDR3 contains 13 residues. The germline gives CDR1 SGHTA, CDR2 FQGNSA. CDR3 amino acids: CASSLRASYEQYF. The DNA for the CDR3 is TGTGCCAGCAGCTTAAGGGCCTCCTACGAGCAGTACTTC.

Many counts were recorded for this clonotype. V and J are TRBV7-6 and TRBJ2-3; perhaps D is TRBD1 or TRBD2 (5 bases each). This CDR3 region has 17 residues. Between the trimmed V and J ends, which lost 3 bases and 3 bases, there was a span of 19 bases. CDR1 and CDR2 from the germline V gene are SGHVS and FNYEAQ. In nucleotides, the CDR3 is TGTGCCAGCAGCTTTGGGGCTAGCCCAGGACGGACAGATACGCAGTATTTT. Protein product: CASSFGASPGRTDTQYF.

There are many counts of this clonotype. The chain combines TRBV2 with TRBJ2-2; 7 bases match TRBD1. This CDR3 is 14 amino acids long. Germline V lookup: CDR1 SNHLY, CDR2 FYNNEI. V shed 5 bases, J shed 2 bases, and the junction held 2 bases outside the gene matches. CDR3 nucleotides: TGTGCCAGCAGTATAGGGGGCAACACCGGGGAGCTGTTTTTT. Translating gives CASSIGGNTGELFF.

This clonotype was seen many times. The chain employs TRBV4-2 and TRBJ2-1, with 10 bases matching TRBD2. This CDR3 contains 16 residues. J was trimmed by 7 bases and V by 1 base; bases with no gene match: 7. Germline CDR1 is LGHNA and CDR2 is YNFKEQ. The CDR3 is CASSQALASGSNEQFF. The CDR3 DNA follows: TGTGCCAGCAGCCAAGCGCTGGCTAGCGGGAGTAATGAGCAGTTCTTC.

This clonotype is categorized as medium-sized. The rearrangement links TRBV18 to TRBJ2-3; D not certain. The CDR3 extends over 12 amino acids. Trimming cost V 1 base and J 6 bases, with 5 bases left between them. Germline CDR1 KGHSH, CDR2 LQKENI. The CDR3 region is CASSPRGDTQYF. The CDR3, as DNA: TGTGCCAGCTCACCACGTGGGGATACGCAGTATTTT.

This clonotype has ten or more counts. This chain uses TRBV5-4 with TRBJ2-1, with 11 bases that match TRBD2. Losses at the gene ends were 0 bases for V and 1 base for J; bases not matched to a gene: 0. The CDR3 spans 16 residues. From germline, CDR1 is SGHNT and CDR2 YYREEE (reference sequence). The CDR3 reads CASSLGLAGSYNEQFF. The CDR3 nucleotides read TGTGCCAGCAGCTTGGGACTAGCGGGATCCTACAATGAGCAGTTCTTC.

This clonotype appeared many times. The chain has TRBV2 and TRBJ2-1; TRBD1 agrees at 10 bases. With 5 bases clipped from V and 0 bases from J, the junction kept 10 bases outside the gene matches. Germline CDR1 SNHLY, CDR2 FYNNEI. The CDR3 consists of 18 residues. The CDR3 coding sequence is TGTGCCAGCAGTAGACAGGGGGCGATCTTCCGCTCCTACAATGAGCAGTTCTTC. Its translation is CASSRQGAIFRSYNEQFF.

This clonotype is medium-sized within its sample. The chain is built from TRBV14 and TRBJ2-1; 11 nucleotides align to TRBD2. V shed 0 bases, J shed 8 bases, and the junction held 6 bases outside the gene matches. The CDR3 extends over 16 amino acids. CDR1 and CDR2 (germline): SGHDN, FVKESK. CDR3 bases: TGTGCCAGCAGCCAAGATGCTAGCGGGAGGAGTTATGAGCAGTTCTTC. It encodes CASSQDASGRSYEQFF.

In the case of this clonotype: The junction does not match germline at one end; this may be a read error. The chain is built from TRBV2 and TRBJ2-6; 7 bases match TRBD1. The CDR3 covers 19 residues. Germline values: CDR1 SNHLY, CDR2 FYNNEI. CDR3 sequence (DNA): TGTGCCCGCAGCCCCTTTTGGGACAGCGCAATCTTCTGGGCCAACGTCCTGACTTTC. Protein product: CARSPFWDSAIFWANVLTF.

There are many counts of this clonotype. V gene TRBV12-5 combines with J gene TRBJ2-1; D is uncertain. Trimming took 0 bases from V and 9 from J, leaving 9 bases between them. CDR3 size: 13 residues. Germline V lookup: CDR1 LGHNT, CDR2 FRNRAP. The CDR3: CASGLVLYGEQFF. The CDR3 nucleotides read TGTGCTAGTGGTTTGGTACTTTACGGTGAGCAGTTCTTC.